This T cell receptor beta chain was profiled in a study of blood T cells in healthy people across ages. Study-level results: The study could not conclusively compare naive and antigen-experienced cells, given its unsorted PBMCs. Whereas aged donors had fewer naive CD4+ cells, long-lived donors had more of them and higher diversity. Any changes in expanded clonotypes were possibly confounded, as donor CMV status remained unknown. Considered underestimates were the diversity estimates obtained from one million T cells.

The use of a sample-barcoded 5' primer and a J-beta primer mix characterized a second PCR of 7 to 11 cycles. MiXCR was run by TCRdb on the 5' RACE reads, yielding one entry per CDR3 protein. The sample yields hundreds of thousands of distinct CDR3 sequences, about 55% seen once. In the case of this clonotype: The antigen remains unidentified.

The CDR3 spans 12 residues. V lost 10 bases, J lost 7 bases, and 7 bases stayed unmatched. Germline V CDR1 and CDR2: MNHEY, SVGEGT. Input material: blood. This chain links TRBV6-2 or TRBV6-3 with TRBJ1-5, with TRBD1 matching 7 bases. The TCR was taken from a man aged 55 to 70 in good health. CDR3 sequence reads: CATSDRRQPQHF. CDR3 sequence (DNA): TGTGCCACTTCGGACAGGCGGCAGCCCCAGCATTTT.